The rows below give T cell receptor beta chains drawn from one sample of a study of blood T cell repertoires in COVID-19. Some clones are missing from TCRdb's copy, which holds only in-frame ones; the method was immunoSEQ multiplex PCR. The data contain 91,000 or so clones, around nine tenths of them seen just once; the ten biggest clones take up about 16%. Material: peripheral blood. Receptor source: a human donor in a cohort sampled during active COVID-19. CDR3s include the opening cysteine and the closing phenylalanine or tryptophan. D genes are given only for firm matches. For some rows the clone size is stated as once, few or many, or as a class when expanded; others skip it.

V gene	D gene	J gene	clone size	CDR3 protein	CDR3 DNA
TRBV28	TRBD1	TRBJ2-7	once	CASNLRGNYEQYF	TGTGCCAGCAATCTCAGGGGGAACTACGAGCAGTACTTC
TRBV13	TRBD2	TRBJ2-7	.	CASSSLGLAGSTDEQYF	TGTGCCAGCAGCTCCCTGGGACTAGCGGGATCGACTGACGAGCAGTACTTC
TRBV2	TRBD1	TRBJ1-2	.	CASSETGDRNYGYTF	TGTGCCAGCAGTGAAACAGGGGATAGAAACTATGGCTACACCTTC
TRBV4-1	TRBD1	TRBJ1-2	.	CASRVTGNSYGYTF	TGCGCCAGCAGGGTGACAGGGAATTCCTATGGCTACACCTTC
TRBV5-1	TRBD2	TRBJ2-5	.	CASSLSGGEETQYF	TGCGCCAGCAGCTTGTCGGGGGGAGAAGAGACCCAGTACTTC
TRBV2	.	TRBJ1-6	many	CASTVIWRHNSPLHF	TGTGCCAGCACCGTAATTTGGAGGCATAATTCACCCCTCCACTTT
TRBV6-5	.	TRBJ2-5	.	CASSYGDSWQETQYF	TGTGCCAGCAGTTACGGGGACTCGTGGCAAGAGACCCAGTACTTC
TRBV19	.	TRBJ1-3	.	CASSPSDRSGNTIYF	TGTGCCAGTAGTCCCTCCGACAGGTCTGGAAACACCATATATTTT
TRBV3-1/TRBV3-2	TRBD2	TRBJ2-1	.	CASSRGGNEQFF	TGTGCCAGCAGCCGCGGGGGGAATGAGCAGTTCTTC
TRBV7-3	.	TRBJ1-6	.	CASSSQGDNSPLHF	TGTGCCAGCAGCTCCCAGGGTGATAATTCACCCCTCCACTTT
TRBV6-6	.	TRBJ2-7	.	CATLLGNAYEQYF	TGTGCCACCCTCCTCGGGAACGCCTACGAGCAGTACTTC
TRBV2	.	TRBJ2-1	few	CAGGQSNEQFF	TGTGCCGGCGGACAGAGCAATGAGCAGTTCTTC
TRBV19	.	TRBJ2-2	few	CASSMSVGELFF	TGTGCCAGTAGTATGAGCGTCGGGGAGCTGTTTTTT
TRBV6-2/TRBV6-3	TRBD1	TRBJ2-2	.	CASSYSKRTGTGNTGELFF	TGTGCCAGCAGTTACTCGAAAAGGACCGGGACAGGGAACACCGGGGAGCTGTTTTTT
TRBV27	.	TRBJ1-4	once	CASSRAGVGEKLFF	TGTGCCAGCTCCAGGGCAGGGGTTGGTGAAAAACTGTTTTTT
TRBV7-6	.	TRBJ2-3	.	CASSLEAEASTDTQYF	TGTGCCAGCAGCTTAGAGGCGGAGGCTAGCACAGATACGCAGTATTTT
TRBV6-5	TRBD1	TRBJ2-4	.	CASREGAIAKNIQYF	TGTGCCAGCAGAGAGGGGGCCATAGCCAAAAACATTCAGTACTTC
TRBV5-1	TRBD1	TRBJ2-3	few	CASSLGQGAIDTQYF	TGCGCCAGCAGCTTGGGCCAGGGGGCAATAGATACGCAGTATTTT
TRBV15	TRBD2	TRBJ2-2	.	CATSRKRDGGTGELFF	TGTGCCACCAGCAGAAAGCGGGACGGGGGCACCGGGGAGCTGTTTTTT
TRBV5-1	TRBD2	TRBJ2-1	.	CASSFTSGVVGEQFF	TGCGCCAGCAGCTTCACTAGCGGGGTAGTAGGTGAGCAGTTCTTC